Reported below is one T cell receptor (beta chain). It lacks a known antigen. No much larger clonotype is one base removed from it; base qualities were not supplied. The entry originates in a study of blood T cell repertoires in COVID-19 (TCRdb year 2020). About the investigation overall: Collaborator samples came from the United States, Italy and Spain and covered acute and convalescent phases of COVID-19. The material from the prospective study consisted of cDNA or gDNA derived from T cells, B-cell-depleted T cells, or PBMCs. The dataset comprised deeply sampled blood TCRbeta repertoires from subjects exposed to, actively infected with, or recovered from COVID-19. A freely available public database, intended as a resource for researchers studying the immune response to SARS-CoV-2, is where the repertoires were released. Samples came from the ongoing ImmuneRACE study (first 160 participants) plus 1,254 subjects from 6 global collaborators. Sample metadata almost always included a de-identified subject ID, COVID-19 status, age in years and sex. HLA class I and class II types, where available, came from metadata supplied by the sample provider rather than from assay-based typing. Here is what the overall study found, with its caveats: How much clinical and demographic metadata was included differed by source and by participant, and the metadata was provided uncurated.

The immunoSEQ Assay, a bias-controlled multiplex PCR, was used to amplify TCRbeta CDR3 regions from genomic DNA. The paper's data handling went like this. The number of nucleated cells in each sample was estimated by amplification of reference gene primers within the assay. Sequence reads were collapsed and filtered to measure the absolute abundance of every unique TCRbeta CDR3 rearrangement. For each sample, productive Simpson clonality was calculated by taking the square root of Simpson's diversity index across productive rearrangements. TCRdb stores this immuneACCESS table with in-frame sequences only. Part of the clones is absent; in the studies checked, under half of the shortfall reflects unresolved V genes, and no reason is known for the rest. The V and J calls and clone size are taken from that table; D and trimming were inferred from the DNA. This sample is represented by around 380,000 clones; 81% of them were singletons. The ten largest clonotypes hold more than 1% of the sample.

Whole blood was collected in K2EDTA tubes by collaborating institutions according to the institutions' own protocols. For TCRbeta analysis, collaborators shipped samples in one of three forms: frozen whole blood, isolated PBMCs, or DNA extracted from either of those sample types. Trimming removed 6 bases from V and 5 bases from J, leaving 20 bases between the germline ends. The germline V gene gives CDR1 as MNHEY and CDR2 as SVGAGI. The CDR3 runs 15 amino acids, cysteine and phenylalanine included. CDR3 DNA only is kept here, 45 bases in frame from base 1. The chain employs TRBV6-5 and TRBJ2-7; TRBD2 could be the D gene, as 7 bases match. Sample: peripheral blood. This TCR derives from a human donor with acute or convalescent COVID-19. The donor label of this sample is uncertain. The nucleotides read TGTGCCAGCAGGGAGGGGGGGGCGTCGGTCCACGAGCAGTACTTC. It translates as CASREGGASVHEQYF.